This T cell receptor beta chain appears in the sequencing data of a study of blood T cell repertoires in COVID-19. Study-level background: Sample material is recorded as cDNA or gDNA derived from T cells, B-cell-depleted T cells, or PBMCs.

Authors' analysis steps: Nucleated cell number was recorded as an estimate derived from reference gene primer amplification. Sequencing used immunoSEQ multiplex PCR; TCRdb keeps in-frame clones, though not all of them. That table furnishes V, J and clone size, whereas the DNA furnished D and trimming. The sample yields about 130,000 clones, approximately 90% seen once. J was trimmed by 2 bases and V by 2 bases; bases with no gene match: 2. The CDR3 has 14 amino acids. CDR1 and CDR2 from the germline V gene are MNHEY and SVGAGI. This rearrangement joins TRBV6-5 to TRBJ2-7; TRBD2 agrees at 8 bases. This TCR came from a man in his 60s with COVID-19, enrolled during active disease. Sequencing was carried out using peripheral blood. The CDR3 sequence: CASSYRGGPYEQYF. The CDR3 region has the DNA TGTGCCAGCAGTTACCGGGGGGGCCCCTACGAGCAGTACTTC.